A selection of T cell receptor beta chains follows, all from one sample in a study of Ad26.COV2.S vaccination and SARS-CoV-2 variants. The data were produced by immunoSEQ multiplex PCR, yet TCRdb's version contains in-frame clones alone and is incomplete. The sample carries under 150,000 clones, just over 85% recorded once. The sample was peripheral blood, taken after recovery from COVID-19. All receptors derive from a human donor who had recovered from COVID-19. Both conserved end residues are part of each CDR3. The D gene is left open where the match is weak. A row's size may be missing; if present it is once, few, many or a size class.

- | TRBD1 | TRBJ1-2 | TRBV4-1 | CASSQGTGGFYGYTF | TGCGCCAGCAGCCAGGGGACAGGGGGCTTCTATGGCTACACCTTC
- | TRBD1 | TRBJ1-1 | TRBV19 | CASSPGQGNTEAFF | TGTGCCAGTAGTCCGGGACAGGGTAACACTGAAGCTTTCTTT
- | - | TRBJ2-2 | TRBV29-1 | CSVVSGTGELFF | TGCAGCGTTGTTAGTGGTACCGGGGAGCTGTTTTTT
once | - | TRBJ2-7 | TRBV19 | CASSPTDLGRYEQYF | TGTGCCAGTAGTCCGACGGACCTCGGGCGATACGAGCAGTACTTC
- | - | TRBJ2-1 | TRBV9 | CASSVTPGTRVHNEQFF | TGTGCCAGCAGCGTTACCCCCGGGACCAGAGTTCACAATGAGCAGTTCTTC
- | - | TRBJ2-1 | TRBV5-6 | CASSSPPGTPTTYNEQFF | TGTGCCAGCAGCTCCCCGCCTGGGACACCTACAACCTACAATGAGCAGTTCTTC
- | TRBD1 | TRBJ2-2 | TRBV5-1 | CASRPGTGLTNTGELFF | TGCGCCAGCAGACCCGGGACAGGGTTAACGAACACCGGGGAGCTGTTTTTT
- | - | TRBJ2-3 | TRBV6-4 | CAITGWVQHQGQDTQYF | TGTGCCATAACTGGGTGGGTACAACACCAGGGACAAGATACGCAGTATTTT
- | - | TRBJ2-5 | TRBV5-1 | CASSPVHFQETQYF | TGCGCCAGCAGCCCCGTCCACTTCCAAGAGACCCAGTACTTC
- | TRBD2 | TRBJ2-1 | TRBV7-6 | CASSPGRGTYNEQFF | TGTGCCAGCAGCCCGGGGCGGGGGACCTACAATGAGCAGTTCTTC
once | - | TRBJ2-7 | TRBV4-1 | CASSQMDSTDEQYF | TGCGCCAGCAGCCAAATGGACAGCACTGACGAGCAGTACTTC
- | - | TRBJ1-1 | TRBV6-2/TRBV6-3 | CASSYWTPNPEAFF | TGTGCCAGCAGTTATTGGACGCCCAACCCTGAAGCTTTCTTT
many | TRBD1 | TRBJ2-3 | TRBV7-8 | CASSLARGQGTDTQYF | TGTGCCAGCAGCTTAGCCCGGGGACAGGGGACAGATACGCAGTATTTT
- | TRBD1 | TRBJ1-1 | TRBV28 | CASSSSPGQGARSTEAFF | TGTGCCAGCAGTTCATCTCCGGGACAGGGGGCGCGGAGCACTGAAGCTTTCTTT
few | - | TRBJ1-1 | TRBV20-1 | CSARSFEAFF | TGCAGTGCTAGAAGTTTTGAAGCTTTCTTT
- | - | TRBJ1-1 | TRBV28 | CASSLQSGLNTEAFF | TGTGCCAGCAGTTTGCAGTCAGGGTTAAACACTGAAGCTTTCTTT
- | - | TRBJ1-2 | TRBV5-1 | CASSEGHEGLYGYTF | TGCGCCAGCAGCGAGGGACACGAAGGCCTATATGGCTACACCTTC
- | - | TRBJ1-3 | TRBV7-2 | CASSPIDGNTIYF | TGTGCCAGCAGCCCTATTGACGGAAACACCATATATTTT
- | - | TRBJ1-2 | TRBV3-1/TRBV3-2 | CASSTGGRRNYGYTF | TGTGCCAGCAGCACCGGTGGCAGAAGAAACTATGGCTACACCTTC
- | - | TRBJ1-2 | TRBV28 | CASSPKGPGKSYGYTF | TGTGCCAGCAGTCCCAAGGGCCCAGGGAAGAGTTATGGCTACACCTTC
- | - | TRBJ1-4 | TRBV11-2 | CASSPFGIFEKLFF | TGTGCCAGCAGCCCCTTCGGGATTTTTGAAAAACTGTTTTTT
- | - | TRBJ2-3 | TRBV4-3 | CASSQSRLVLTDTQYF | TGCGCCAGCAGCCAAAGCAGACTAGTACTCACAGATACGCAGTATTTT
once | TRBD1 | TRBJ2-7 | TRBV7-2 | CASSLAVGRGPYEQYF | TGTGCCAGCAGCTTAGCTGTCGGCAGGGGGCCTTACGAGCAGTACTTC
- | - | TRBJ1-2 | TRBV7-8 | CASSMGRSYGYTF | TGTGCCAGCAGCATGGGCCGTTCCTATGGCTACACCTTC
- | TRBD1 | TRBJ1-2 | TRBV19 | CASSLQRTGTGAGYTF | TGTGCCAGTTCCCTTCAGAGAACCGGGACAGGGGCGGGCTACACCTTC
- | - | TRBJ2-5 | TRBV6-5 | CASSKPGLETQYF | TGTGCCAGCAGTAAACCGGGACTAGAGACCCAGTACTTC
- | - | TRBJ1-1 | TRBV30 | CAWSPGSGPRAFF | TGTGCCTGGAGTCCAGGATCGGGACCCCGGGCTTTCTTT
- | - | TRBJ1-3 | TRBV6-4 | CASSRTLYSGNTIYF | TGTGCCAGCAGTAGGACCCTTTACTCTGGAAACACCATATATTTT
- | - | TRBJ1-1 | TRBV19 | CASSISPVGYTEAFF | TGTGCCAGTAGTATTTCTCCGGTCGGCTACACTGAAGCTTTCTTT
- | - | TRBJ2-5 | TRBV28 | CASSPVGVGETQYF | TGTGCCAGCAGTCCAGTAGGGGTCGGTGAGACCCAGTACTTC
- | - | TRBJ1-6 | TRBV25-1 | CASSLRDTSPLHF | TGTGCCAGCAGCCTCCGGGACACTTCACCCCTCCACTTT
- | - | TRBJ1-1 | TRBV9 | CASSPTGQQNTEAFF | TGTGCCAGCAGCCCCACAGGACAGCAGAACACTGAAGCTTTCTTT
- | - | TRBJ1-5 | TRBV30 | CAWRGHLMGQPQHF | TGTGCCTGGAGGGGCCACCTCATGGGTCAGCCCCAGCATTTT
- | TRBD1 | TRBJ2-1 | TRBV7-9 | CASSFPQGADNEQFF | TGTGCCAGCAGCTTCCCCCAGGGGGCAGACAATGAGCAGTTCTTC
- | - | TRBJ2-5 | TRBV6-5 | CASNVGTQETQYF | TGTGCCAGCAATGTGGGGACTCAAGAGACCCAGTACTTC
- | - | TRBJ2-1 | TRBV9 | CASSIDRHLFGEQFF | TGTGCCAGCAGCATAGATCGACATTTATTTGGTGAGCAGTTCTTC
- | - | TRBJ1-1 | TRBV20-1 | CSASIPGLNTEAFF | TGCAGTGCTAGTATTCCAGGACTGAACACTGAAGCTTTCTTT
- | - | TRBJ2-1 | TRBV7-5 | CARSLMPRDDSPSYNEQFF | TGTGCCAGAAGCTTAATGCCGCGTGACGACTCCCCCTCCTACAATGAGCAGTTCTTC
- | - | TRBJ2-2 | TRBV6-6 | CASSYVYLDTGELFF | TGTGCCAGCAGTTACGTCTATCTAGACACCGGGGAGCTGTTTTTT
few | - | TRBJ1-6 | TRBV11-2 | CASSKQALDSYRVHF | TGTGCCAGCAGTAAACAGGCGTTGGACTCATATCGCGTCCACTTT
- | - | TRBJ2-2 | TRBV7-5 | CARRRDRGLSSNTGELFF | TGTGCCAGAAGAAGGGACAGGGGCCTTTCTAGCAACACCGGGGAGCTGTTTTTT
- | TRBD1 | TRBJ2-3 | TRBV2 | CASKGRGRDTQYF | TGTGCCAGCAAGGGCAGGGGGAGAGATACGCAGTATTTT
- | TRBD1 | TRBJ1-1 | TRBV18 | CASSIEGGERAEAFF | TGTGCCAGCTCAATCGAAGGGGGCGAAAGGGCTGAAGCTTTCTTT
- | TRBD1 | TRBJ2-1 | TRBV7-9 | CASSFGQAPNEQFF | TGTGCCAGCAGCTTTGGACAGGCCCCCAATGAGCAGTTCTTC
- | - | TRBJ1-6 | TRBV7-8 | CASSLAWHAVSSYNSPLHF | TGTGCCAGCAGCTTAGCTTGGCATGCAGTAAGCTCCTATAATTCACCCCTCCACTTT
- | - | TRBJ1-6 | TRBV7-2 | CASSARQDPSSYNSPLHF | TGTGCCAGCAGCGCCCGACAGGATCCGAGCTCCTATAATTCACCCCTCCACTTT
- | TRBD1 | TRBJ1-4 | TRBV9 | CASSPSTGVVEKLFF | TGTGCCAGCAGCCCATCGACAGGGGTAGTTGAAAAACTGTTTTTT
- | - | TRBJ1-4 | TRBV2 | CASRPPGASEKLFF | TGTGCCAGCAGACCCCCGGGGGCGTCGGAAAAACTGTTTTTT
- | - | TRBJ2-2 | TRBV28 | CASSFPLVEQTGTGELFF | TGTGCCAGCAGTTTCCCCTTAGTTGAGCAGACCGGGACCGGGGAGCTGTTTTTT
- | TRBD1 | TRBJ1-2 | TRBV4-3 | CASSQDSGGLGGYTF | TGCGCCAGCAGCCAAGATTCAGGGGGCTTAGGTGGCTACACCTTC
- | - | TRBJ1-1 | TRBV19 | CASRRRGEGTEAFF | TGTGCCAGTAGAAGGAGGGGGGAGGGGACTGAAGCTTTCTTT
- | TRBD1 | TRBJ1-5 | TRBV28 | CASRGLSGGMGSNQPQHF | TGTGCCAGCAGAGGTTTATCAGGGGGTATGGGAAGCAATCAGCCCCAGCATTTT
- | - | TRBJ2-3 | TRBV19 | CATRPGGGTDTQYF | TGTGCCACCCGACCTGGCGGGGGCACAGATACGCAGTATTTT
- | - | TRBJ2-1 | TRBV12-5 | CASGSWTIYNEQFF | TGTGCTAGTGGTTCCTGGACTATATACAATGAGCAGTTCTTC
few | - | TRBJ1-5 | TRBV18 | CASSPGYAQPQHF | TGTGCCAGCTCACCGGGGTATGCTCAGCCCCAGCATTTT
- | - | TRBJ2-3 | TRBV15 | CATSRETSSTDTQYF | TGTGCCACCAGCAGAGAGACTTCTAGCACAGATACGCAGTATTTT
- | - | TRBJ1-3 | TRBV14 | CASSLGRNSGNTIYF | TGTGCCAGCAGCCTAGGGAGGAACTCTGGAAACACCATATATTTT
- | - | TRBJ1-1 | TRBV19 | CASTKDRINTEAFF | TGTGCCAGTACCAAGGACAGAATAAACACTGAAGCTTTCTTT
- | - | TRBJ2-2 | TRBV25-1 | CASSERGMGTGELFF | TGTGCCAGCAGTGAAAGGGGAATGGGCACCGGGGAGCTGTTTTTT